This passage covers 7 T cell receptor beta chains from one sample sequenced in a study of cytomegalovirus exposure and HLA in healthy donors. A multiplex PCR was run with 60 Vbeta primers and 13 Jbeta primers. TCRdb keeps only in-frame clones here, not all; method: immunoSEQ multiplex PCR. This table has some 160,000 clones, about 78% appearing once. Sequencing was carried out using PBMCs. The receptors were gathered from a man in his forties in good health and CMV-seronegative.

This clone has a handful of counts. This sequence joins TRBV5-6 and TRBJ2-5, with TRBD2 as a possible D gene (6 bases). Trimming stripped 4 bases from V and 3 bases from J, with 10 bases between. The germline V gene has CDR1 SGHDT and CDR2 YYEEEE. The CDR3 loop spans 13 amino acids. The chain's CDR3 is CASSRDFKETQYF. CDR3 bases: TGTGCCAGCAGCCGGGACTTTAAAGAGACCCAGTACTTC.

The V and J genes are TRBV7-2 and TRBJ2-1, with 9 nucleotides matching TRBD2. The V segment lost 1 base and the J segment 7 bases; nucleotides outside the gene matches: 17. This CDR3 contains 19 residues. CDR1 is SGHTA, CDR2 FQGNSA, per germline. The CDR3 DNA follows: TGTGCCAGCAGCTTAGGACCCGGCACGGCGGGGGGGCCGGGGAATGAGCAGTTCTTC. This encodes CASSLGPGTAGGPGNEQFF.

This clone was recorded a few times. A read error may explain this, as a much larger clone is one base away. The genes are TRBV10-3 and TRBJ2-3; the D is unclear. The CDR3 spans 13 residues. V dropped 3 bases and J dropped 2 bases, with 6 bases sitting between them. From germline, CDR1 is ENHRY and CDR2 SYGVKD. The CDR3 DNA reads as TGTGCCATCAGTGACTCTAACACAGATACGCAGTATTTT. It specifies CAISDSNTDTQYF.

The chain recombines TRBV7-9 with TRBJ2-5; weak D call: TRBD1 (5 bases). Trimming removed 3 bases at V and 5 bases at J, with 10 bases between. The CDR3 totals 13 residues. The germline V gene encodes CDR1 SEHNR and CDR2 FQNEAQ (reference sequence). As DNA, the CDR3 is TGTGCCAGCAGCTTGGGTGCAGGGGAGACCCAGTACTTC. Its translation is CASSLGAGETQYF.

CDR3 nucleotides: TGTGCCAGCAGTTTTCATGCTGGACAGGGGGCTCGGGTGACCCAGTACTTC. This gives the protein CASSFHAGQGARVTQYF. The J gene is TRBJ2-5, the V gene TRBV27; 11 positions match TRBD1. V lost 3 bases, J lost 7 bases, and 13 bases stayed unmatched. In germline, CDR1 is MNHEY, CDR2 SMNVEV (reference sequence). This CDR3 comprises 17 residues.

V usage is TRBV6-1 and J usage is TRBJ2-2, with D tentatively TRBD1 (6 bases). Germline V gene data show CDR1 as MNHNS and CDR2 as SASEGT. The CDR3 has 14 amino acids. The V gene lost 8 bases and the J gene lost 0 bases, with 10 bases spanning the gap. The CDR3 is CASYAGANTGELFF. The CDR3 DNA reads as TGTGCCAGCTACGCAGGGGCGAACACCGGGGAGCTGTTTTTT.

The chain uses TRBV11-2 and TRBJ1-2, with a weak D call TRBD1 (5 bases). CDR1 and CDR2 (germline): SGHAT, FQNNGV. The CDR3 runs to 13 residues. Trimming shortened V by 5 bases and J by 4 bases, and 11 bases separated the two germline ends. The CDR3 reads CASSPLTVYGYTF. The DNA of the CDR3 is TGTGCCAGCAGCCCGTTGACAGTCTATGGCTACACCTTC.